These 14 T cell receptor beta chains were all obtained from the same sample, sequenced in a study of blood T cell repertoires in COVID-19. Clones were sequenced by immunoSEQ multiplex PCR, and TCRdb holds only the in-frame ones, with some missing. The sample lists about 220,000 clones, approximately 92% seen once, with under 4% in the top ten. What was sequenced was PBMCs or T cells enriched from blood (not recorded which). Every receptor here comes from a woman younger than 35 in a cohort exposed to, infected with or recovered from COVID-19 (not recorded which).

This chain links TRBV4-2 with TRBJ2-2; 7 bases are shared with TRBD2. Germline V CDR1 and CDR2: LGHNA, YNFKEQ. The CDR3 consists of 17 residues. V lost 0 bases, J lost 6 bases, and 10 bases stayed unmatched. CDR3 amino acids: CASSQDWGGTWPGELFF. In DNA form, the CDR3 reads TGTGCCAGCAGCCAAGATTGGGGGGGGACGTGGCCCGGGGAGCTGTTTTTT.

J is TRBJ2-7 and V is TRBV9; TRBD1 aligns across 7 bases. Germline assignment: CDR1 SGDLS and CDR2 YYNGEE. CDR3 length: 14 residues. V trimming: 7 bases; J trimming: 4 bases; junction bases outside the gene matches: 11. The DNA for the CDR3 is TGTGCCAGCCACCAGGGGGAGAAAGGTTACGAGCAGTACTTC. It encodes CASHQGEKGYEQYF.

This clone occurred a few times. The chain is built from TRBV19 and TRBJ1-5, with 9 positions matching TRBD1. The CDR3 length is 14 residues. Trimming took 4 bases from V and 7 from J; bases not matched to a gene: 5. The germline V gene encodes CDR1 LNHDA and CDR2 SQIVND (reference sequence). Written as DNA, the CDR3 is TGTGCCAGTAGTAAGGGACAGGGCGGCCAGCCCCAGCATTTT. It codes for CASSKGQGGQPQHF.

The chain has TRBV29-1 and TRBJ1-1, with 7 bases matching TRBD1. The trim removed 2 bases at V and 1 base at J, leaving 7 bases unmatched. Germline V gene lookup returns CDR1 SQVTM and CDR2 ANQGSEA. This CDR3 is built from 15 residues. The CDR3 here is CSVELADRENTEAFF. Written as DNA, the CDR3 is TGCAGCGTTGAATTGGCCGACAGGGAGAACACTGAAGCTTTCTTT.

The chain is built from TRBV29-1 and TRBJ2-4; 7 bases map to TRBD2. The J segment lost 3 bases and the V segment lost 4 bases, leaving 9 bases of the junction unmatched. Germline-derived CDR1 and CDR2 are SQVTM and ANQGSEA. The CDR3 runs to 15 residues. CDR3 in amino acids: CSVALRELGKNIQYF. In nucleotides, the CDR3 is TGCAGCGTTGCGTTGCGGGAGTTGGGCAAAAACATTCAGTACTTC.

The gene calls are TRBV2 and TRBJ1-3, with 7 bases matching TRBD1. This CDR3 has 14 residues. Germline V gene lookup returns CDR1 SNHLY and CDR2 FYNNEI. The trim removed 8 bases at V and 2 bases at J, leaving 6 bases unmatched. CDR3: CASGSQGAGNTIYF. CDR3 bases: TGTGCCAGCGGATCTCAGGGGGCTGGAAACACCATATATTTT.

This clone was observed a single time. CDR3 DNA: TGTGCCACCTGGGGAGTATCCGAGCAGTACTTC. It encodes CATWGVSEQYF. The rearrangement joins TRBV6-5 to TRBJ2-7, with D possibly matching TRBD2 (5 bases). This CDR3 is built from 11 residues. Germline V CDR1 and CDR2: MNHEY, SVGAGI. Trimming removed 10 bases at V and 6 bases at J, with 13 bases between.

The V and J genes are TRBV9 and TRBJ1-4, with 7 bases matching TRBD1. Germline lookup yields CDR1 SGDLS and CDR2 YYNGEE. There are 17 residues in the CDR3. V was pared by 4 bases and J by 6 bases, with 15 bases of the junction left unmatched. The CDR3 spells CASSPSRQGRDYEKLFF. The CDR3, as DNA: TGTGCCAGCAGCCCCTCCCGACAGGGTAGAGATTATGAAAAACTGTTTTTT.

This rearrangement joins TRBV6-5 to TRBJ1-4; perhaps TRBD1 as D (5 bases). CDR1 and CDR2 (germline): MNHEY, SVGAGI. The CDR3 sequence is 15 residues long. Trimming removed 0 bases at V and 8 bases at J, with 13 bases between. Here the CDR3 DNA reads TGTGCCAGCAGTTACTCACCCGAGACAGAAGAAAAACTGTTTTTT. It specifies CASSYSPETEEKLFF.

The chain joins TRBV5-4 to TRBJ2-1; D gene unclear. Looked up from germline, CDR1 is SGHNT and CDR2 is YYREEE (reference sequence). The germline V and J ends were trimmed by 2 bases and 12 bases, with 12 bases remaining between them. The CDR3 extends over 12 amino acids. The CDR3 sequence: CASSFLGVSQFF. CDR3 in DNA: TGTGCCAGCAGCTTCCTAGGAGTGTCGCAGTTCTTC.

The rearrangement uses TRBV10-3 and TRBJ1-5; no clear D. The CDR3 has 13 amino acids. V gave up 7 bases and J gave up 5 bases, with 12 bases separating them. Germline-derived CDR1 and CDR2 are ENHRY and SYGVKD. CDR3 region: CAINDGEDQPQHF. The CDR3 nucleotides are TGTGCCATCAACGACGGAGAAGATCAGCCCCAGCATTTT.

The chain carries TRBV3-1 (or the pseudogene TRBV3-2) and TRBJ1-1; D ambiguous. The CDR3 is 12 residues long. The germline V and J ends were trimmed by 1 base and 11 bases, with 11 bases remaining between them. From germline, CDR1 is LGHDT and CDR2 YNNKEL (reference sequence). For the CDR3, the DNA is TGTGCCAGCAGCCAAGCGTCATCGGAGGCTTTCTTT. It translates to CASSQASSEAFF.

The chain is built from TRBV29-1 and TRBJ2-1; D ambiguous. This CDR3 contains 13 residues. Germline CDR1 reads SQVTM; CDR2 reads ANQGSEA. Trimming removed 2 bases from V and 7 bases from J, with 12 bases in between. In nucleotides, the CDR3 is TGCAGCGTTGAAACTTATGGTTGGAATGAGCAGTTCTTC. Protein sequence: CSVETYGWNEQFF.

This clone was counted once. J is TRBJ2-7 and V is TRBV27; 10 nucleotides agree with TRBD1. Germline values: CDR1 MNHEY, CDR2 SMNVEV (reference sequence). The CDR3 runs 14 residues. After removal of 6 bases from V and 8 bases from J, the junction contained 10 bases not matched to a gene. CDR3 DNA: TGTGCCAGCAGAGGATCCGGGACAGGGGATCAGCAGTACTTC. This encodes CASRGSGTGDQQYF.